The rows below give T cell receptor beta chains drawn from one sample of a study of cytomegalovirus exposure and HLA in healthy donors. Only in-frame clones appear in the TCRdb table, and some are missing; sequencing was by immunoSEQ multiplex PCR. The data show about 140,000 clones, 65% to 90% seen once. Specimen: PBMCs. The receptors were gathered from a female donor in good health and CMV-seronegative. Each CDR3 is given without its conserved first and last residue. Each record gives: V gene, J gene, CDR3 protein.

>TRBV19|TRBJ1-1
ASRDWVDGTEAF
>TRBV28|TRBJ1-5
ASSSRTGFQPQH
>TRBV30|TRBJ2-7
AWSVNRGGEQY
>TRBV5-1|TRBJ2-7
ASSLGDSATYEQY
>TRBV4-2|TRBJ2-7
ASSHGLAGSYEQY
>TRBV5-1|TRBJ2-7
ASFLWSGGAPYEQY
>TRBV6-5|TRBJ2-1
ASSYSRTRFGNEQF
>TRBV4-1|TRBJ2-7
ASSHRGLADSYEQY
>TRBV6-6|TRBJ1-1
ASSYPGQGLTEAF
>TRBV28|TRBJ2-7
ASSLRQGTYEQY
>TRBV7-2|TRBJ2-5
ASSLQAGVRPEETQY
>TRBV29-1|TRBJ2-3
SVEVASGKDTQY
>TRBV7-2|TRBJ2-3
ASSSPSGRAADTQY
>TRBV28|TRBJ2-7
ASRGGTAGYEQY
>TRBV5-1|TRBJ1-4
ASSLARRVDEKLF
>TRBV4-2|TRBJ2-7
ASSQPPRTGGPYEQY
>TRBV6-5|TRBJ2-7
ASSRTGVEQY
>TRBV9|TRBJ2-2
ASSGTLAENTGELF
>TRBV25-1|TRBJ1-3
ASSSMVESSGNTIY
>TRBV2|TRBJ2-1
ASRKIAGSYNEQF
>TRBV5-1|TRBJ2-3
ASSAGQGPTSTDTQY
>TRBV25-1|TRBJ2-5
ASSEIRGQETQY
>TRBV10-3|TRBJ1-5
AISAQGHQPQH
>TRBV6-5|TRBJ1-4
ASSSGSSGEKLF
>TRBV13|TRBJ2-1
ASSLTSGRAYEQF
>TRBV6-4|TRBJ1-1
ASSDWGLIAEAF
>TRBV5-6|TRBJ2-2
ASSLLATGGSTGELF
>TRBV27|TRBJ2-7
ASSSSGSGYEQY
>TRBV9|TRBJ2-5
ASSVDGLLETQY
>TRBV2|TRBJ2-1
ASTGDEQF
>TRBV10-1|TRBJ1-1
ASSEVSGNTEAF
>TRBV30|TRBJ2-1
AWSVGSGTYNEQF
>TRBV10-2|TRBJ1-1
ASCGGGLGTEAF
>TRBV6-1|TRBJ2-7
ASSDPGQGTYEQY
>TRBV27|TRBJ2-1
ASSQETPSSYNEQF
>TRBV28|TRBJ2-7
ASSSPRSDSRNSYEQY
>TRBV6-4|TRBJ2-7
ASSVPRTPYEQY
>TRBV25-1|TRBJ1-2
ASSEGGNYGYT
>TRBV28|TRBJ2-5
ASSSSQGAFEETQY
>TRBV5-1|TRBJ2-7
ASSLDSGTYEQY
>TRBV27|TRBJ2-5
ASSLSPSAAQETQY
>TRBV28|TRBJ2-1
ASSSTGTGTYNEQF
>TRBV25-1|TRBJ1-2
ASSDFSGQTGYT
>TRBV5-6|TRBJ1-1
ASSSQGAGGTEAF
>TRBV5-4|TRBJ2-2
ASREIYTGELF
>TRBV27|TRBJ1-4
ASSFPQGAKEKLF
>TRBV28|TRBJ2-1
ASTRVLRTSYNEQF
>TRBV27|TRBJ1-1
ASSLSVPAEAF
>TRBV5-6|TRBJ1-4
ASRFGQGQSNEKLF
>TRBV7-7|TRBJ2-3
ASSLVTGDTQY
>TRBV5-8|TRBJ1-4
ASSLDGEKLF
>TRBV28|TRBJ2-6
ASSFEISGANVLT
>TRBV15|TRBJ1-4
ATSRDRGSEKLF